This T cell receptor beta chain was documented in a study of blood T cell repertoires in COVID-19. The overall study: Donors in the United States, Italy and Spain gave samples during acute or convalescent COVID-19.

This clone was seen a single time. Original methodology: Reference gene primers were amplified, and this amplification served to estimate nucleated cell counts. Data came from immunoSEQ multiplex PCR; TCRdb stores just in-frame clones and leaves some out. The V and J calls and clone size are taken from that table; D and trimming were inferred from the DNA. The table has a few hundred thousand clones, about 87% seen once; the top ten hold around 8%. The germline V gene has CDR1 GTSNPN and CDR2 SVGIG (reference sequence). The CDR3 covers 11 residues. Trimming removed 5 bases from V and 8 bases from J; junction bases left unmatched: 3.

The V and J genes are TRBV30 and TRBJ1-2; 9 nucleotides line up with TRBD1. The sequence came from a woman aged 45-60 years who had recovered from COVID-19. The specimen sequenced was peripheral blood. The CDR3: CAWGTGPGYTF. Written as DNA, the CDR3 is TGTGCCTGGGGGACAGGGCCCGGCTACACCTTC. The whole variable domain, filled in from reference TRBV30 and TRBJ1-2, reads SQTIHQWPATLVQPVGSPLSLECTVEGTSNPNLYWYRQAAGRGLQLLFYSVGIGQISSEVPQNLSASRPQDRQFILSSKKLLLSDSGFYLCAWGTGPGYTFGSGTRLTVV.